This is a list of T cell receptor beta chains from one sample in a study of beta chain features in type 1 diabetes. The method was immunoSEQ multiplex PCR; TCRdb's version includes in-frame clones alone and lacks a portion of them. This table holds hundreds of thousands of clones, 13% found once. Sequencing was done on a sample of naive CD4+ T cells from blood. All receptors derive from a man aged 18-30 years with type 1 diabetes. CDR3s include the opening cysteine and the closing phenylalanine or tryptophan. Each record gives: V gene, D gene, clone size, J gene, CDR3 protein, CDR3 DNA. The D gene is left open where the match is weak. Size is stated for part of the rows, as once, few or many counts, or as a class when the clone is expanded.

v_gene: TRBV11-2
d_gene: TRBD2
abundance: .
j_gene: TRBJ2-5
CDR3aa: CASSLVLAGGTGETQYF
CDR3nt: TGTGCCAGCAGCTTAGTTCTAGCGGGGGGCACGGGGGAGACCCAGTACTTC

v_gene: TRBV9
d_gene: TRBD1
abundance: few
j_gene: TRBJ2-5
CDR3aa: CASSPHPDRATWYQETQYF
CDR3nt: TGTGCCAGCAGCCCACACCCCGACAGGGCAACTTGGTACCAAGAGACCCAGTACTTC

v_gene: TRBV30
d_gene: TRBD1
abundance: .
j_gene: TRBJ1-2
CDR3aa: CAWSGDRGSYGYTF
CDR3nt: TGTGCCTGGAGTGGGGACAGGGGATCGTATGGCTACACCTTC

v_gene: TRBV19
d_gene: .
abundance: .
j_gene: TRBJ2-5
CDR3aa: CASSVTRQETQYF
CDR3nt: TGTGCCAGTAGTGTGACTCGCCAAGAGACCCAGTACTTC

v_gene: TRBV5-4
d_gene: .
abundance: .
j_gene: TRBJ1-2
CDR3aa: CASSPAQDLGYTF
CDR3nt: TGTGCCAGCAGCCCGGCGCAGGATCTTGGCTACACCTTC

v_gene: TRBV30
d_gene: .
abundance: few
j_gene: TRBJ2-5
CDR3aa: CALSSRSTNRETQYF
CDR3nt: TGTGCCCTCTCCTCCCGATCCACTAATCGAGAGACCCAGTACTTC

v_gene: TRBV28
d_gene: .
abundance: few
j_gene: TRBJ2-2
CDR3aa: CASRGSGGNTGELFF
CDR3nt: TGTGCCAGCAGGGGATCCGGAGGAAACACCGGGGAGCTGTTTTTT

v_gene: TRBV7-7
d_gene: TRBD2
abundance: .
j_gene: TRBJ2-1
CDR3aa: CASSPAGTSVKNEQFF
CDR3nt: TGTGCCAGCAGCCCCGCGGGGACTAGCGTAAAGAATGAGCAGTTCTTC

v_gene: TRBV4-1
d_gene: .
abundance: few
j_gene: TRBJ2-1
CDR3aa: CASSPQTGALNEQFF
CDR3nt: TGCGCCAGCAGCCCCCAGACAGGAGCTCTCAATGAGCAGTTCTTC

v_gene: TRBV20-1
d_gene: .
abundance: .
j_gene: TRBJ1-6
CDR3aa: CSAREVDIHF
CDR3nt: TGCAGTGCTAGAGAGGTGGACATCCACTTT

v_gene: TRBV4-1
d_gene: .
abundance: .
j_gene: TRBJ1-4
CDR3aa: CASSRTQTNEKLFF
CDR3nt: TGCGCCAGCAGCCGGACTCAAACTAATGAAAAACTGTTTTTT

v_gene: TRBV4-1
d_gene: .
abundance: .
j_gene: TRBJ1-1
CDR3aa: CASSPRDGGTEAFF
CDR3nt: TGCGCCAGCAGCCCCCGGGATGGCGGGACTGAAGCTTTCTTT

v_gene: TRBV30
d_gene: .
abundance: few
j_gene: TRBJ1-2
CDR3aa: CACRRFQNYGYTF
CDR3nt: TGTGCCTGCCGCCGGTTTCAGAACTATGGCTACACCTTC

v_gene: TRBV19
d_gene: .
abundance: few
j_gene: TRBJ1-1
CDR3aa: CASSIEGRGPEAFF
CDR3nt: TGTGCCAGTAGTATAGAAGGCAGGGGACCTGAAGCTTTCTTT

v_gene: TRBV7-7
d_gene: TRBD2
abundance: few
j_gene: TRBJ2-5
CDR3aa: CASSPGLAGETQYF
CDR3nt: TGTGCCAGCAGCCCCGGACTAGCGGGTGAGACCCAGTACTTC

v_gene: TRBV11-1
d_gene: TRBD1
abundance: .
j_gene: TRBJ2-7
CDR3aa: CASSLRDSYEQYF
CDR3nt: TGTGCCAGCAGCTTAAGGGACAGCTACGAGCAGTACTTC

v_gene: TRBV5-1
d_gene: .
abundance: few
j_gene: TRBJ1-4
CDR3aa: CASSLYPPPNEKLFF
CDR3nt: TGCGCCAGCAGCTTGTACCCACCGCCTAATGAAAAACTGTTTTTT

v_gene: TRBV18
d_gene: .
abundance: few
j_gene: TRBJ1-5
CDR3aa: CASSLFSGDQPQHF
CDR3nt: TGTGCCAGCTCACTTTTCTCAGGGGATCAGCCCCAGCATTTT

v_gene: TRBV4-1
d_gene: TRBD1
abundance: few
j_gene: TRBJ2-3
CDR3aa: CASSPGQGADTDTQYF
CDR3nt: TGCGCCAGCAGCCCTGGACAGGGGGCAGACACAGATACGCAGTATTTT

v_gene: TRBV6-5
d_gene: .
abundance: .
j_gene: TRBJ1-5
CDR3aa: CASSLPNQPQHF
CDR3nt: TGTGCCAGCAGCCTGCCCAATCAGCCCCAGCATTTT

v_gene: TRBV5-8
d_gene: TRBD1
abundance: .
j_gene: TRBJ2-5
CDR3aa: CASSSWDRASETQYF
CDR3nt: TGTGCCAGCAGCTCATGGGACAGGGCGAGTGAGACCCAGTACTTC

v_gene: TRBV2
d_gene: TRBD1
abundance: few
j_gene: TRBJ1-1
CDR3aa: CASTFQGAETEAFF
CDR3nt: TGTGCCAGCACCTTCCAGGGGGCCGAAACTGAAGCTTTCTTT

v_gene: TRBV28
d_gene: .
abundance: few
j_gene: TRBJ2-5
CDR3aa: CASSLTVYPAETQYF
CDR3nt: TGTGCCAGCAGTTTGACAGTGTACCCAGCAGAGACCCAGTACTTC

v_gene: TRBV7-7
d_gene: .
abundance: .
j_gene: TRBJ2-5
CDR3aa: CASSLYSWETQYF
CDR3nt: TGTGCCAGCAGCTTATATAGCTGGGAGACCCAGTACTTC

v_gene: TRBV14
d_gene: .
abundance: .
j_gene: TRBJ2-3
CDR3aa: CASSYSTDTQYF
CDR3nt: TGTGCCAGCAGCTATTCCACAGATACGCAGTATTTT

v_gene: TRBV25-1
d_gene: TRBD2
abundance: few
j_gene: TRBJ2-5
CDR3aa: CASSATSERQETQYF
CDR3nt: TGTGCCAGCAGTGCGACTAGCGAACGACAAGAGACCCAGTACTTC

v_gene: TRBV19
d_gene: .
abundance: few
j_gene: TRBJ1-2
CDR3aa: CASSIQRLYGYTF
CDR3nt: TGTGCCAGTAGTATACAGAGGTTGTATGGCTACACCTTC

v_gene: TRBV10-2
d_gene: .
abundance: few
j_gene: TRBJ2-3
CDR3aa: CASSLDSPGDTQYF
CDR3nt: TGCGCCAGCAGTTTGGACAGCCCCGGGGATACGCAGTATTTT

v_gene: TRBV7-9
d_gene: .
abundance: .
j_gene: TRBJ1-6
CDR3aa: CASSLRTLGSLHF
CDR3nt: TGTGCCAGCAGCCTGAGGACACTGGGCTCCCTCCACTTT

v_gene: TRBV12-5
d_gene: .
abundance: few
j_gene: TRBJ1-1
CDR3aa: CASGPRANTEAFF
CDR3nt: TGTGCTAGTGGCCCACGGGCGAACACTGAAGCTTTCTTT

v_gene: TRBV29-1
d_gene: .
abundance: few
j_gene: TRBJ1-2
CDR3aa: CSGTMVPNTASGYTF
CDR3nt: TGCAGCGGGACGATGGTACCAAACACCGCCTCTGGCTACACCTTC

v_gene: TRBV9
d_gene: TRBD1
abundance: .
j_gene: TRBJ2-1
CDR3aa: CASSTRTGWDEQFF
CDR3nt: TGTGCCAGCAGCACCCGGACAGGATGGGATGAGCAGTTCTTC

v_gene: TRBV6-6
d_gene: TRBD1
abundance: once
j_gene: TRBJ1-1
CDR3aa: CASSYQGQGSTEAFF
CDR3nt: TGTGCCAGCAGTTACCAGGGACAGGGTTCCACTGAAGCTTTCTTT